This T cell receptor beta chain was sequenced for a study of beta chain features in type 1 diabetes. Study-wide findings and caveats: There were fewer insertions and more deletions at the VDJ junctions of type 1 diabetes patients. Type 1 diabetes patients showed a moderate but significant shortening of TCRB CDR3s in all four CD4+ subsets.

All of the isolated RNA was reverse transcribed, so expressed TCRB transcripts were sequenced. For naive, central memory and regulatory T cell samples, reads averaged approximately 3.9 million. Using immunoSEQ multiplex PCR, the repertoire was profiled, and TCRdb retains in-frame clones only, with some absent. There are 640,000 or so clones in the sample; 13% occur only once, and about 0.02% lies in the top ten. CD4+ cells of the naive, central memory, regulatory and stem cell-like memory types were sorted via CD45RO/CCR7/CD25/CD127/CD95/CD27. As to this clone: Its antigen is undetermined.

There are 14 residues in the CDR3. CDR1 and CDR2 from the germline V gene are SGHTA and FQGTGA. V was clipped by 5 bases and J by 4 bases, with 14 bases between them. The rearrangement links TRBV7-3 to TRBJ1-2; no clear D gene. Sequences were obtained from naive CD4+ T cells from blood. The clonotype originates from a man aged 18-30 years with type 1 diabetes. CDR3 nucleotide sequence: TGTGCCAGCAGCCTCAGAGGGCAAGTCTATGGCTACACCTTC. Translated, it gives CASSLRGQVYGYTF.